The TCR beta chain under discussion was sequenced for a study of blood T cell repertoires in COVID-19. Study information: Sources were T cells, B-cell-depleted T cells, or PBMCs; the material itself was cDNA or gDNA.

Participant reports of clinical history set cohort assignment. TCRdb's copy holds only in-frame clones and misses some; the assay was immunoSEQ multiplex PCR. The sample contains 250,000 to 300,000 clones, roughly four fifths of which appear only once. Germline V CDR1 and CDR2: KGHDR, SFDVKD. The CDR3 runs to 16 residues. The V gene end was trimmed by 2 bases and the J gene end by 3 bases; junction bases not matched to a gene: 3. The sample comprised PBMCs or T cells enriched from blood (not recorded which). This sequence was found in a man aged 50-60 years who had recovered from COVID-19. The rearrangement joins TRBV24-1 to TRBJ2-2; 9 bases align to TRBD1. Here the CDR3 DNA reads TGTGCCACCAGTGATTCCGGGACAGGGCACACCGGGGAGCTGTTTTTT. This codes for CATSDSGTGHTGELFF.